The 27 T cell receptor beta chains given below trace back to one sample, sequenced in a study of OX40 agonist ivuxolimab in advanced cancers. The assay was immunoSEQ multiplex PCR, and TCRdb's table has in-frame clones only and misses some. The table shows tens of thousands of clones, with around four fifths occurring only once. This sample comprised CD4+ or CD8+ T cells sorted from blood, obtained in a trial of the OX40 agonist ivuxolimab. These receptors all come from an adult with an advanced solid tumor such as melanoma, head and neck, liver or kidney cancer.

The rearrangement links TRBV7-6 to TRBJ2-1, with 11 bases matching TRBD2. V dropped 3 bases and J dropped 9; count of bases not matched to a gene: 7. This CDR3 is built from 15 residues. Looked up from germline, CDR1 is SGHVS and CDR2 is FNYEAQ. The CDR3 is CASSFLAGGDSEQFF. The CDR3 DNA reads TGTGCCAGCAGCTTTTTAGCGGGAGGGGACTCTGAGCAGTTCTTC.

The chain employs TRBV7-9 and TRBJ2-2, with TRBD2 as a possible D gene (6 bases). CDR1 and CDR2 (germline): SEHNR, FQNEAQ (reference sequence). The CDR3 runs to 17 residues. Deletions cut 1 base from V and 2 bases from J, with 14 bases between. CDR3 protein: CASSLVSAGINTGELFF. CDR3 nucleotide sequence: TGTGCCAGCAGCTTAGTCTCTGCGGGGATAAACACCGGGGAGCTGTTTTTT. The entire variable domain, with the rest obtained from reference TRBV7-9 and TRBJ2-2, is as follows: DTGVSQNPRHKITKRGQNVTFRCDPISEHNRLYWYRQTLGQGPEFLTYFQNEAQLEKSRLLSDRFSAERPKGSFSTLEIQRTEQGDSAMYLCASSLVSAGINTGELFFGEGSRLTVL.

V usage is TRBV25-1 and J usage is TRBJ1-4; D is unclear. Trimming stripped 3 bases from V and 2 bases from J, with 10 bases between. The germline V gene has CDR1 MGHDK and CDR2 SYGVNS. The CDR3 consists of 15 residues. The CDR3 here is CASSDLGGTNEKLFF. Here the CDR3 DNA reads TGTGCCAGCAGTGATCTCGGCGGCACTAATGAAAAACTGTTTTTT.

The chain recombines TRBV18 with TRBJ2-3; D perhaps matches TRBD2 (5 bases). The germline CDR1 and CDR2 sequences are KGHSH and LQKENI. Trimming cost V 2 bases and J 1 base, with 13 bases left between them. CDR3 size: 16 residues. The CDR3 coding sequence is TGTGCCAGCTCACCAGGAGGCGCGGCGGGCACAGATACGCAGTATTTT. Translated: CASSPGGAAGTDTQYF. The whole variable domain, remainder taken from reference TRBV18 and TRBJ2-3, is NAGVMQNPRHLVRRRGQEARLRCSPMKGHSHVYWYRQLPEEGLKFMVYLQKENIIDESGMPKERFSAEFPKEGPSILRIQQVVRGDSAAYFCASSPGGAAGTDTQYFGPGTRLTVL.

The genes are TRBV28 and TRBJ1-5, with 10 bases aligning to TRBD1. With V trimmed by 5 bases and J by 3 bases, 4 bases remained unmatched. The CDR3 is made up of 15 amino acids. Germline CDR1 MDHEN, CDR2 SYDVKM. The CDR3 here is CASSRDRGNNQPQHF. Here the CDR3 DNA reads TGTGCCAGCAGTAGGGACAGGGGAAACAATCAGCCCCAGCATTTT.

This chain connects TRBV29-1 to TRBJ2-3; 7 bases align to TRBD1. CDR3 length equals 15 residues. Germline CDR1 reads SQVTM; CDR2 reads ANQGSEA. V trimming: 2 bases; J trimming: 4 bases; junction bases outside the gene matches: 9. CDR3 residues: CSVETTGWGSDTQYF. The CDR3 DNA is TGCAGCGTTGAAACGACAGGGTGGGGTTCAGATACGCAGTATTTT.

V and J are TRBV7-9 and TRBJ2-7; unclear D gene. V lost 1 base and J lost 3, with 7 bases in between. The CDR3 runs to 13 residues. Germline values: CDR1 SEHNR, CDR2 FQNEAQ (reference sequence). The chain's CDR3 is CASSLGQLYEQYF. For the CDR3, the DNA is TGTGCCAGCAGCTTAGGGCAGCTCTACGAGCAGTACTTC.

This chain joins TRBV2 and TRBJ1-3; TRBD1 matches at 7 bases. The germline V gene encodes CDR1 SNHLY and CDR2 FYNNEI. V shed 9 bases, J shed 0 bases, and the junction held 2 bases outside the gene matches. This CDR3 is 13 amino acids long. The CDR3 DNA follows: TGTGCCAGAAGGGACAGCTCTGGAAACACCATATATTTT. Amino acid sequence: CARRDSSGNTIYF.

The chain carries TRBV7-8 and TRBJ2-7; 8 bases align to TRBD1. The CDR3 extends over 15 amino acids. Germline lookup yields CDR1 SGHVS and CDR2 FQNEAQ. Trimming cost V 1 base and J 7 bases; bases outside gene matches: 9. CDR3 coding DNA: TGTGCCAGCAGCTTAGGGGTTGGCAGGGGGCATGAGCAGTACGTC. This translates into CASSLGVGRGHEQYV.

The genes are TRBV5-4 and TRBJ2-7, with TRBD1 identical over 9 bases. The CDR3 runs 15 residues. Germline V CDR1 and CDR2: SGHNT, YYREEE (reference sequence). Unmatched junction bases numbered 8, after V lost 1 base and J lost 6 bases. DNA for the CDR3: TGTGCCAGCAGCTTGTATCGGACAGGGGCCGCCGAGCAGTACTTC. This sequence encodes CASSLYRTGAAEQYF.

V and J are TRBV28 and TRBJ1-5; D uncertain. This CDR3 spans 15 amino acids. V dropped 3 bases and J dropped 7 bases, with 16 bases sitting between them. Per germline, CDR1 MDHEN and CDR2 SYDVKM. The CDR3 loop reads CASSFPSGDRQPQHF. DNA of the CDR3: TGTGCCAGCAGTTTTCCGTCAGGCGACCGGCAGCCCCAGCATTTT.

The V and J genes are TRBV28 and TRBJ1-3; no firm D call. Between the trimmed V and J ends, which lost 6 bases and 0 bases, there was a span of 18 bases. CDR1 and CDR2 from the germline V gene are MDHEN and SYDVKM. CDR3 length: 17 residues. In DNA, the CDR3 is TGTGCCAGCAGCACCGTAGTGGTGCGGGACTCTGGAAACACCATATATTTT. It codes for CASSTVVVRDSGNTIYF.

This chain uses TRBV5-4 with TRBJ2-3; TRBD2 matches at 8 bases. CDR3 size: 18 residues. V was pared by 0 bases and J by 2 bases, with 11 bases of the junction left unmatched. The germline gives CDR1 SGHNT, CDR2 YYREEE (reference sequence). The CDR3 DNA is TGTGCCAGCAGCTTGGGGGGTGCCGGGACTAGTCACACAGATACGCAGTATTTT. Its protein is CASSLGGAGTSHTDTQYF.

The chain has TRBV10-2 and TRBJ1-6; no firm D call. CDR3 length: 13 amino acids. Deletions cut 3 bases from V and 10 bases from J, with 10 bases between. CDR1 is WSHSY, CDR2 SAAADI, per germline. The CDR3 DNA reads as TGCGCCAGCAGTGAATCCCCGGACTCACCCCTCCACTTT. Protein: CASSESPDSPLHF.

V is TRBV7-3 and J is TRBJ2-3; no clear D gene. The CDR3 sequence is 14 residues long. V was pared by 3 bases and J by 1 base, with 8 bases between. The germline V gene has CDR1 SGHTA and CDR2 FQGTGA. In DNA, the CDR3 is TGTGCCAGCAGCTTCTTAGGCGGCACAGATACGCAGTATTTT. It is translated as CASSFLGGTDTQYF.

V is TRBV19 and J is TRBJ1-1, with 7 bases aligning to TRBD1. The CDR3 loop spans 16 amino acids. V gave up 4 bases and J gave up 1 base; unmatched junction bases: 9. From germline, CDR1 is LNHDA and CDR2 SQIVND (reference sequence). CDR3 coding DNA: TGTGCCAGTAGTAAGTCGGAGACAGGGTCGAACACTGAAGCTTTCTTT. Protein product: CASSKSETGSNTEAFF. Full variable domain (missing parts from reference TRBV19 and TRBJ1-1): DGGITQSPKYLFRKEGQNVTLSCEQNLNHDAMYWYRQDPGQGLRLIYYSQIVNDFQKGDIAEGYSVSREKKESFPLTVTSAQKNPTAFYLCASSKSETGSNTEAFFGQGTRLTVV.

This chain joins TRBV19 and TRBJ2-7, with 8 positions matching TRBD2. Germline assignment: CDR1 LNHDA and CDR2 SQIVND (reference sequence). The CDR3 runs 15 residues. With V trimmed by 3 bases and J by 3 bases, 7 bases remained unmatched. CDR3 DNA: TGTGCCAGTAGTATTGGTCGGGAGGGCTACTACGAGCAGTACTTC. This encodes CASSIGREGYYEQYF.

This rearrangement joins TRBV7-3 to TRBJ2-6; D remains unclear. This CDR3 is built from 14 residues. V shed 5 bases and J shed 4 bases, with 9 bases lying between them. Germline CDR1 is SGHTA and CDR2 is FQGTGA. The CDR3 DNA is TGTGCCAGCAGCCCACTTAAGGGGGCCAACGTCCTGACTTTC. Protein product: CASSPLKGANVLTF. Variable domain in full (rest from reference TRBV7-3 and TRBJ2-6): GAGVSQTPSNKVTEKGKYVELRCDPISGHTALYWYRQSLGQGPEFLIYFQGTGAADDSGLPNDRFFAVRPEGSVSTLKIQRTERGDSAVYLCASSPLKGANVLTFGAGSRLTVL.

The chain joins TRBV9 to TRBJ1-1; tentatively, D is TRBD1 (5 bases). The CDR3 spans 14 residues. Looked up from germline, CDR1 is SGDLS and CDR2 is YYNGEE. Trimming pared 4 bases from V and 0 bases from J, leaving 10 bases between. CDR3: CASSSGTVNTEAFF. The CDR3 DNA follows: TGTGCCAGCAGCTCCGGGACGGTGAACACTGAAGCTTTCTTT.

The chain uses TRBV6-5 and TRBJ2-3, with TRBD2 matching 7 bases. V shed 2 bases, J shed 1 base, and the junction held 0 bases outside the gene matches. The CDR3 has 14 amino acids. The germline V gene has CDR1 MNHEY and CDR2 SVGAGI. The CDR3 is CASSYGGGTDTQYF. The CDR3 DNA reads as TGTGCCAGCAGTTACGGGGGGGGCACAGATACGCAGTATTTT.

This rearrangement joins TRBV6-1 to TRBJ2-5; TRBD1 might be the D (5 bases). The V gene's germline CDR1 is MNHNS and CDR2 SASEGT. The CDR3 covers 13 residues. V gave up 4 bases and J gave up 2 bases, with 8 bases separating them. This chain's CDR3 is CASSAGSQETQYF. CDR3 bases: TGTGCCAGCAGTGCAGGGTCTCAAGAGACCCAGTACTTC.

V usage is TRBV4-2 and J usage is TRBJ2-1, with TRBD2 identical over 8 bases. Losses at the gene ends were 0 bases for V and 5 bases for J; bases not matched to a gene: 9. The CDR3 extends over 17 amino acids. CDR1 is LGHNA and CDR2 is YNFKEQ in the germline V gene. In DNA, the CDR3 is TGTGCCAGCAGCCAAGATTGGGCGGGGGGTTCCGACAATGAGCAGTTCTTC. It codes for CASSQDWAGGSDNEQFF.

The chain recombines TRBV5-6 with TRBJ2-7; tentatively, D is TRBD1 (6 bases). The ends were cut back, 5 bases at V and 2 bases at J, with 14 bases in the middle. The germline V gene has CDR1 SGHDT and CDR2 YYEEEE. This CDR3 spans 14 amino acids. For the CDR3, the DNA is TGTGCCAGCAGAGACAGGAGCTTTCCCTACGAGCAGTACTTC. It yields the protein CASRDRSFPYEQYF.

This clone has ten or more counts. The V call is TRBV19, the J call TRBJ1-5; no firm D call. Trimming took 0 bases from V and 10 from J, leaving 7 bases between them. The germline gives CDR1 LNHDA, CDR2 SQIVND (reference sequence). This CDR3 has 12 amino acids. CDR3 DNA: TGTGCCAGTAGTATAGAGGGTTACCCCCAGCATTTT. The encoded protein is CASSIEGYPQHF.

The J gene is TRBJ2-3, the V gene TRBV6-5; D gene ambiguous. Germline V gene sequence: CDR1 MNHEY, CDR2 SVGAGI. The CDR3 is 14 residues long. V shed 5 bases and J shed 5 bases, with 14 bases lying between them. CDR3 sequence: CASSKRPGKDTQYF. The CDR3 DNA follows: TGTGCCAGCAGTAAAAGGCCCGGTAAAGATACGCAGTATTTT.

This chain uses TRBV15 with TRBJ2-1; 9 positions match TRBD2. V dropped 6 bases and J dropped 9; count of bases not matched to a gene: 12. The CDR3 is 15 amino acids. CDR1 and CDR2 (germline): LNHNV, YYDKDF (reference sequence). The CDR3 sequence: CATSTDAGGPSEQFF. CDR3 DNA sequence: TGTGCCACCAGTACCGATGCGGGGGGGCCGAGTGAGCAGTTCTTC.

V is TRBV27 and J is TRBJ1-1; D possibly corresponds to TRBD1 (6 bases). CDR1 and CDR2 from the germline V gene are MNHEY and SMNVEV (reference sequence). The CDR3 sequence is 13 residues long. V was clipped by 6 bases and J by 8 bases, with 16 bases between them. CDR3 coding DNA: TGTGCCAGCAGATATCTATCAGGGGCCGAAGCTTTCTTT. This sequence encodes CASRYLSGAEAFF.